Listed here is a single T cell receptor (beta chain). The germline CDR1 and CDR2 sequences are SGHNT and YYREEE (reference sequence). V was pared by 0 bases and J by 5 bases, with 10 bases between. CDR3 length: 14 amino acids. The data derive from a study of blood T cell repertoires in COVID-19. Only in-frame clones appear in the TCRdb table, and some are missing; sequencing was by immunoSEQ multiplex PCR. The table has roughly 250,000 clones, approximately 79% seen once. The V gene is TRBV5-4, the J gene TRBJ2-3; D gene ambiguous. The TCR comes from a woman aged 40 to 50 with active or convalescent COVID-19. The specimen was peripheral blood. Here the CDR3 reads CASSLAQAGDTQYF. CDR3 DNA: TGTGCCAGCAGCTTGGCCCAGGCAGGAGATACGCAGTATTTT.